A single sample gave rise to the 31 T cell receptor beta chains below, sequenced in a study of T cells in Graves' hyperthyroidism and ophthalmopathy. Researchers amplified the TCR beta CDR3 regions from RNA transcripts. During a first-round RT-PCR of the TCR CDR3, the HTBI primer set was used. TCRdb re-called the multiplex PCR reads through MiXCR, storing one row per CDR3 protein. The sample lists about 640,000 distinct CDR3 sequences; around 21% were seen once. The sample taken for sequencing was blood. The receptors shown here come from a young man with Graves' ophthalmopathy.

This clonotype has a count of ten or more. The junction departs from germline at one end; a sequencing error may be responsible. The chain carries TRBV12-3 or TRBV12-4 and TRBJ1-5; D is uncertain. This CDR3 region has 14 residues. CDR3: CASSLAGSNQPQHF. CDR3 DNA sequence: TGTGCCAGCAGCTTAGCCGGTAGCAATCAGCCCCAGCATTTT.

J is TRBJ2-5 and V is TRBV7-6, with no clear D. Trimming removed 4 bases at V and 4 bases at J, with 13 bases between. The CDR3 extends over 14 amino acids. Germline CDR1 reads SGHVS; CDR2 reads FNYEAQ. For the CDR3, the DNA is TGTGCCAGCAGCTCAACCGCCATTGCAGAGACCCAGTACTTC. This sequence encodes CASSSTAIAETQYF.

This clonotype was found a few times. The CDR3 reads CASSGLVTETQYF. The CDR3 DNA sequence: TGTGCCAGCAGTGGACTAGTAACTGAGACCCAGTACTTC. The V gene is TRBV6-1, the J gene TRBJ2-5, with a weak D call TRBD2 (6 bases). CDR1 is MNHNS, CDR2 SASEGT, per germline. The germline V and J ends were trimmed by 4 bases and 5 bases, with 11 bases remaining between them. The CDR3 loop spans 13 amino acids.

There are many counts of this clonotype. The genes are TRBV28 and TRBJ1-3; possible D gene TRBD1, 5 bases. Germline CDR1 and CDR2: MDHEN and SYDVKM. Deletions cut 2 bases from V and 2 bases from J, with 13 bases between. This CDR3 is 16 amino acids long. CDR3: CASSLTGQGTGNTIYF. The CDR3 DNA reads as TGTGCCAGCAGTTTAACCGGGCAGGGCACTGGAAACACCATATATTTT.

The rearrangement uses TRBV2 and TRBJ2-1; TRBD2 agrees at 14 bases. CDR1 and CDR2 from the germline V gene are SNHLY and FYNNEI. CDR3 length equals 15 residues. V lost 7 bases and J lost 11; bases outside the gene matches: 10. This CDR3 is CASTPGGLAGVQQFF. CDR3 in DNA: TGTGCCAGCACTCCAGGGGGACTAGCGGGAGTCCAGCAGTTCTTC.

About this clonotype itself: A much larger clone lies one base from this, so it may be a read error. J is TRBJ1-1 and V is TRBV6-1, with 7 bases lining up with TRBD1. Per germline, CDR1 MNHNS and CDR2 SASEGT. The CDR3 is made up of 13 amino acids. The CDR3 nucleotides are TGTGCCAGTGCGCAGGGGGAGAACACTAAAGCTTTCTTT. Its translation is CASAQGENTKAFF.

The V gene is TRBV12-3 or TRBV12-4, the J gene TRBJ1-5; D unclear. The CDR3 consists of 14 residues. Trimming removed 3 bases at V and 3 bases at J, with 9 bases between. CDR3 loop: CASSFGHDNQPQHF. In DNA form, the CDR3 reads TGTGCCAGCAGTTTTGGTCACGACAATCAGCCCCAGCATTTT.

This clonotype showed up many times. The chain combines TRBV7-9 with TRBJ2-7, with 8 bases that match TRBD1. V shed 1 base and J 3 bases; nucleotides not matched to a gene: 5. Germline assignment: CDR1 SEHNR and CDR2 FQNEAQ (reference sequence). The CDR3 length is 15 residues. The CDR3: CASSLVGQGLYEQYF. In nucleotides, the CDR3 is TGTGCCAGCAGCTTAGTAGGACAGGGACTCTACGAGCAGTACTTC.

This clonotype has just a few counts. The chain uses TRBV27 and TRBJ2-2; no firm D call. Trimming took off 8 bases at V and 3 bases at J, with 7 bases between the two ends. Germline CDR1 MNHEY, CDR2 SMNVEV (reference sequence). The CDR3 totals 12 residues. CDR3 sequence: CASLKDTGELFF. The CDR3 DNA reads TGTGCCAGCTTAAAAGACACCGGGGAGCTGTTTTTT.

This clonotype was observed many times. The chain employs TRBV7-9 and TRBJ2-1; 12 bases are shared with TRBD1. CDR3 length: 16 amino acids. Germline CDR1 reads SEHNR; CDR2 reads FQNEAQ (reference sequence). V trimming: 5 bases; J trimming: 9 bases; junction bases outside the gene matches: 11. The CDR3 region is CASSRSLGQGAGEQFF. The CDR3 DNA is TGTGCCAGCAGCCGAAGCCTGGGACAGGGGGCTGGTGAGCAGTTCTTC.

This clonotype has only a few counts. CDR3 coding DNA: TGCAGTACCAGCTCAAGCTCCTACAATGAGCAGTTCTTC. Translated: CSTSSSSYNEQFF. This chain links TRBV20-1 with TRBJ2-1; D unclear. Trimming shortened V by 8 bases and J by 0 bases, and 11 bases separated the two germline ends. Germline loops: CDR1 DFQATT, CDR2 SNEGSKA (reference sequence). This CDR3 has 13 amino acids.

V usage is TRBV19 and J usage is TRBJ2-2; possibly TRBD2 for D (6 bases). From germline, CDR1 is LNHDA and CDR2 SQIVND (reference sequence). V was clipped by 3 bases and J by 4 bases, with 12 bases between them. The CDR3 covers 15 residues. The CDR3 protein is CASSIGGSGTGELFF. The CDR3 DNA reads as TGTGCCAGTAGTATTGGGGGGAGCGGCACCGGGGAGCTGTTTTTT.

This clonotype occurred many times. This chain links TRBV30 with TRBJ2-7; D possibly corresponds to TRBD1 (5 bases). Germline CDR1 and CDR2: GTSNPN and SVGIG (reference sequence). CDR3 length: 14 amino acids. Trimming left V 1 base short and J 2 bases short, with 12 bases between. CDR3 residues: CAWSALGVAYEQYF. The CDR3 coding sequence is TGTGCCTGGAGTGCTCTAGGGGTTGCCTACGAGCAGTACTTC.

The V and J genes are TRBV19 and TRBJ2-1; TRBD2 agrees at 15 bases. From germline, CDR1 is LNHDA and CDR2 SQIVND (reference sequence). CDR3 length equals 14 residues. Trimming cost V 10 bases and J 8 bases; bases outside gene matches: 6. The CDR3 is CATRTSGRADEQFF. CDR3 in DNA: TGTGCCACCCGGACTAGCGGGAGGGCGGATGAGCAGTTCTTC.

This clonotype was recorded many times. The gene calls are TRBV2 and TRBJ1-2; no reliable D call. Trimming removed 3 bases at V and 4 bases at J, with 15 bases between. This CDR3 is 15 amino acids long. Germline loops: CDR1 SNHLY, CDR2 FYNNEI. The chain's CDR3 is CASSDRRNRGYGYTF. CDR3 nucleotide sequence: TGTGCCAGCAGTGATAGAAGGAATCGAGGCTATGGCTACACCTTC.

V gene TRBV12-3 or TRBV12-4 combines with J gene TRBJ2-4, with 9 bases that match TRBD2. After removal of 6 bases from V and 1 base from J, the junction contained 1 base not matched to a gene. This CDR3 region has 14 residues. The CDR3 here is CASRREGAKNIQYF. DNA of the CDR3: TGTGCCAGCAGGCGGGAGGGGGCCAAAAACATTCAGTACTTC.

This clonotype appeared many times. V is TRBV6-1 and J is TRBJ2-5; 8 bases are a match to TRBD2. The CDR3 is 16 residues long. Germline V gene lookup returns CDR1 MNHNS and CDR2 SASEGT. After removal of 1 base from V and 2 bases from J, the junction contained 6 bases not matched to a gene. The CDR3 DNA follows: TGTGCCAGCAGTGAAGGGCCTAGCGGGCCTCAAGAGACCCAGTACTTC. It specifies CASSEGPSGPQETQYF.

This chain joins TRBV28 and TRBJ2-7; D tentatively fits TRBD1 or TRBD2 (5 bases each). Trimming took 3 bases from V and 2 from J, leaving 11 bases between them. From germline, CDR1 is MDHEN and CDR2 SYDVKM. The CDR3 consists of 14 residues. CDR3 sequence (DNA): TGTGCCAGCAGTTTTCGGCTGGGGGCCTACGAGCAGTACTTC. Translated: CASSFRLGAYEQYF.

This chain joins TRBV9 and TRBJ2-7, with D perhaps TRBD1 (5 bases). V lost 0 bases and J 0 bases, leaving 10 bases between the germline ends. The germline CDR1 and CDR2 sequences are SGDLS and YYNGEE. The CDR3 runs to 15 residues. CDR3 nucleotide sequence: TGTGCCAGCAGCGTAGAAGAGACAGCCTCCTACGAGCAGTACTTC. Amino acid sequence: CASSVEETASYEQYF.

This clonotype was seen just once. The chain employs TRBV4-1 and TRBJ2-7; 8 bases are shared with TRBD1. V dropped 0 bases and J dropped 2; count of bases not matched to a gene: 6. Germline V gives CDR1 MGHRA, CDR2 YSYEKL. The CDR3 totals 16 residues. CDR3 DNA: TGCGCCAGCAGCCAAGAGGGCGGGACAGGACCCTACGAGCAGTACTTC. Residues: CASSQEGGTGPYEQYF.

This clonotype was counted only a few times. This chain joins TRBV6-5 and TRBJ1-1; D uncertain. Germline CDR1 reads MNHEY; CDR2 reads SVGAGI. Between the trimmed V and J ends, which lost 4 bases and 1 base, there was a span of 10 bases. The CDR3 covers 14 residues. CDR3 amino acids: CASSFSQKNTEAFF. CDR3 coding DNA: TGTGCCAGCAGTTTCTCACAGAAGAACACTGAAGCTTTCTTT.

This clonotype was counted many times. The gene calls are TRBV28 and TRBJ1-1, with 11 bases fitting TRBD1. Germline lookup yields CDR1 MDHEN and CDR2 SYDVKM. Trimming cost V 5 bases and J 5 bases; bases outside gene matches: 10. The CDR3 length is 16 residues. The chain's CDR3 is CASSPWTGGAWTEAFF. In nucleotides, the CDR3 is TGTGCCAGCAGTCCCTGGACAGGGGGCGCGTGGACTGAAGCTTTCTTT.

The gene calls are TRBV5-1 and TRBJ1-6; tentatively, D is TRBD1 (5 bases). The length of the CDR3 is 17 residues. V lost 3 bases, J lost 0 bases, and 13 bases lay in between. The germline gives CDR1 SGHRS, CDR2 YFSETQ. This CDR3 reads CASSSRDGSSYNSPLHF. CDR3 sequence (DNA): TGCGCCAGCAGCTCCCGGGACGGGAGCTCCTATAATTCACCCCTCCACTTT.

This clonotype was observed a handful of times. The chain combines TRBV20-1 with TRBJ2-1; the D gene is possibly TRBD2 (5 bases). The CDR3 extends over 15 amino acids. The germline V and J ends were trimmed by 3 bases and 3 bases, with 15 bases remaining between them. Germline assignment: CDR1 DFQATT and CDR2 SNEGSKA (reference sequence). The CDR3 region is CSARPLKEDYNEQFF. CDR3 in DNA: TGCAGTGCTAGGCCTTTAAAGGAGGACTACAATGAGCAGTTCTTC.

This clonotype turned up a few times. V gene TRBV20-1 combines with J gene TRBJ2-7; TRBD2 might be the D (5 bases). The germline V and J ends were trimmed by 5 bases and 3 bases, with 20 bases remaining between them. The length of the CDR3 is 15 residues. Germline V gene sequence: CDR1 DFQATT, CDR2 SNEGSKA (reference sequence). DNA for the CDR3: TGCAGTGCTTCGAGAGCGGAAAACCATCACTACGAGCAGTACTTC. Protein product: CSASRAENHHYEQYF.

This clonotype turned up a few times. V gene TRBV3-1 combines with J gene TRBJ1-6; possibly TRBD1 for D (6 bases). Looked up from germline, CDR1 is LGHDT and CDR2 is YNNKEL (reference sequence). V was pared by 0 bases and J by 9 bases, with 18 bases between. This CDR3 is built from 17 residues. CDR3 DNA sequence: TGTGCCAGCAGCCAAGACGAGCGGGGGCGCCGGGGTTCACCCCTCCACTTT. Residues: CASSQDERGRRGSPLHF. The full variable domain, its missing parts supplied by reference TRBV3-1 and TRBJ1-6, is DTAVSQTPKYLVTQMGNDKSIKCEQNLGHDTMYWYKQDSKKFLKIMFSYNNKELIINETVPNRFSPKSPDKAHLNLHINSLELGDSAVYFCASSQDERGRRGSPLHFGNGTRLTVT.

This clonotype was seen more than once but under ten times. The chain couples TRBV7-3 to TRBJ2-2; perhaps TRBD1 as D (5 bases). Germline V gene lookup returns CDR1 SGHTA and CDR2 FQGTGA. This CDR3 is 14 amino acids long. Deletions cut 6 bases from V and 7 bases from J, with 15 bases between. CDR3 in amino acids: CASRQETASGELFF. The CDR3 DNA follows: TGTGCCAGCAGACAGGAAACGGCTAGCGGGGAGCTGTTTTTT.

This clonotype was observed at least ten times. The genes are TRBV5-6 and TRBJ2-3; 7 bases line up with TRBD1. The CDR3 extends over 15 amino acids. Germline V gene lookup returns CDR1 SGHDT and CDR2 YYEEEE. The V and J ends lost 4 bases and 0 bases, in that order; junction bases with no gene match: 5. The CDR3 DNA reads TGTGCCAGCAGCCTTAGACAGGGCAGCACAGATACGCAGTATTTT. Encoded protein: CASSLRQGSTDTQYF.

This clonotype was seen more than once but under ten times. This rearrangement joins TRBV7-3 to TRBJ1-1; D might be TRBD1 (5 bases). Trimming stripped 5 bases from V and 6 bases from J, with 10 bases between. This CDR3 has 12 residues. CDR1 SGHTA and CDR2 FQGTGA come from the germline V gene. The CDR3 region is CASSTGGAEAFF. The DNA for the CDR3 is TGTGCCAGCAGCACGGGGGGTGCTGAAGCTTTCTTT.

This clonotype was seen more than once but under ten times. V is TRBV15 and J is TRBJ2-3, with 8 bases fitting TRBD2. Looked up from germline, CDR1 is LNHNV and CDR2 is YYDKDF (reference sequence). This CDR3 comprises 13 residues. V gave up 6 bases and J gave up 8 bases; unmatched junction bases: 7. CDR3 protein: CATRLQRESTQYF. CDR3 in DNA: TGTGCCACCAGGCTCCAGCGGGAGTCTACGCAGTATTTT.

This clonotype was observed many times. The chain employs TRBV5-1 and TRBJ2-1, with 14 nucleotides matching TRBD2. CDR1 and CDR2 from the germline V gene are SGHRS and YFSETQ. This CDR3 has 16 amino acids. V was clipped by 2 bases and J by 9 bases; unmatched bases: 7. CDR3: CASSFRTSGRSPEQFF. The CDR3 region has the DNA TGCGCCAGCAGCTTCCGGACTAGCGGGAGGAGCCCTGAGCAGTTCTTC.